This TCR beta chain stems from a study of breast tumors, draining lymph nodes, adjacent tissues. With respect to this clonotype: What it binds is not known.

Via MiXCR, TCRdb re-called the multiplex PCR reads, giving one row per CDR3 protein. The sample comprises approximately 12,000 distinct CDR3 sequences, about 36% of which are singletons, and roughly 15% rests with the top ten. The CDR3 totals 13 residues. Germline trimming cut 6 bases from V and 8 bases from J; bases unmatched to any gene: 7. Study results and caveats: Tumor and nontumor repertoires were significantly more similar in luminal-like than in basal-like breast cancer. The data were judged consistent with most tumor T cells coming from lymph node and expanding in tumor.

The receptor was isolated from a female donor with breast cancer. Some clones in this sample may be carry-over from other donors' samples. The chain carries TRBV12-3 or TRBV12-4 and TRBJ1-2; 9 positions match TRBD1. The material sequenced was breast tumor tissue. CDR3 DNA sequence: TGTGCCAGCAGCCGGGGGACAGGGAAAGGCTACACCTTC. Amino acids: CASSRGTGKGYTF.